A single sample is the source of the 11 T cell receptor beta chains below, sequenced in a study of OX40 agonist ivuxolimab in advanced cancers. The data were produced by immunoSEQ multiplex PCR, yet TCRdb's version contains in-frame clones alone and is incomplete. The table records some 75,000 clones, roughly 90% of them present only once. The sequenced sample was CD4+ or CD8+ T cells sorted from blood, obtained in a trial of the OX40 agonist ivuxolimab. These receptor sequences come from an adult with an advanced solid tumor such as melanoma, head and neck, liver or kidney cancer.

The chain is built from TRBV4-3 and TRBJ1-2, with 10 bases identical to TRBD1. There are 15 residues in the CDR3. Trimming at V came to 4 bases and at J to 1 base, leaving 3 bases not matched to a gene. Per the germline V gene, CDR1 is LGHNA and CDR2 is YSLEER. The CDR3 DNA follows: TGCGCCAGCAGCCTAGGGGACAGGGGTAACTATGGCTACACCTTC. It encodes CASSLGDRGNYGYTF.

V is TRBV7-8 and J is TRBJ1-5; the D gene is possibly TRBD1 (5 bases). There are 14 residues in the CDR3. V gave up 0 bases and J gave up 7 bases, with 10 bases separating them. Looked up from germline, CDR1 is SGHVS and CDR2 is FQNEAQ. Here the CDR3 reads CASSLAAGPQPQHF. CDR3 coding DNA: TGTGCCAGCAGCTTAGCAGCAGGGCCCCAGCCCCAGCATTTT.

The chain links TRBV20-1 to TRBJ2-1; no firm D call. This CDR3 comprises 11 residues. The germline V gene has CDR1 DFQATT and CDR2 SNEGSKA (reference sequence). The V end lost 6 bases, the J end lost 6 bases, and 9 bases lay between the germline ends. The CDR3 spells CSAREFNEQFF. In nucleotides, the CDR3 is TGCAGTGCAAGGGAATTCAATGAGCAGTTCTTC.

The rearrangement joins TRBV19 to TRBJ1-4, with no clear D. The V gene's germline CDR1 is LNHDA and CDR2 SQIVND (reference sequence). Trimming stripped 6 bases from V and 7 bases from J, with 15 bases between. There are 14 residues in the CDR3. This CDR3 is CASSTPDLGEKLFF. In nucleotides, the CDR3 is TGTGCCAGTAGCACCCCGGACCTGGGTGAAAAACTGTTTTTT.

This chain joins TRBV27 and TRBJ2-5, with 9 bases that match TRBD2. V was pared by 3 bases and J by 5 bases, with 7 bases of the junction left unmatched. Germline V gene data show CDR1 as MNHEY and CDR2 as SMNVEV (reference sequence). The CDR3 has 15 residues. CDR3 bases: TGTGCCAGCAGTTTTTGGCGGGAGGGCCGTGAGACCCAGTACTTC. It yields the protein CASSFWREGRETQYF.

This clone was seen just once. V and J are TRBV7-3 and TRBJ1-2, with 11 bases identical to TRBD1. The CDR3 has 15 residues. Germline CDR1 and CDR2: SGHTA and FQGTGA. J gave up 4 bases and V 5 bases, and 6 bases lay outside the gene matches. Written as DNA, the CDR3 is TGTGCCAGCAGCCTCGGACAGGGGGCTCTCTATGGCTACACCTTC. It yields the protein CASSLGQGALYGYTF.

The chain recombines TRBV18 with TRBJ1-2; D is ambiguous. Deletions cut 0 bases from V and 4 bases from J, with 9 bases between. The length of the CDR3 is 14 residues. CDR1 is KGHSH, CDR2 LQKENI, per germline. The CDR3 DNA sequence: TGTGCCAGCTCACCACCGGAGGTGGGCTATGGCTACACCTTC. Amino acids: CASSPPEVGYGYTF.

The chain joins TRBV29-1 to TRBJ2-5, with 8 bases that match TRBD1. With V trimmed by 7 bases and J by 2 bases, 3 bases remained unmatched. Germline CDR1 is SQVTM and CDR2 is ANQGSEA. The CDR3 is made up of 12 amino acids. The chain's CDR3 is CSAWTGQETQYF. CDR3 bases: TGCAGCGCTTGGACAGGGCAAGAGACCCAGTACTTC.

V usage is TRBV7-9 and J usage is TRBJ1-6, with D possibly matching TRBD1 (6 bases). The CDR3 has 16 residues. V lost 4 bases to trimming and J lost 7 bases, with 17 bases between them. Germline V lookup: CDR1 SEHNR, CDR2 FQNEAQ (reference sequence). The CDR3 region is CASSWLKGGVNSPLHF. CDR3 sequence (DNA): TGTGCCAGCAGCTGGTTGAAGGGGGGTGTGAATTCACCCCTCCACTTT. Complete variable domain (other parts from reference TRBV7-9 and TRBJ1-6): DTGVSQNPRHKITKRGQNVTFRCDPISEHNRLYWYRQTLGQGPEFLTYFQNEAQLEKSRLLSDRFSAERPKGSFSTLEIQRTEQGDSAMYLCASSWLKGGVNSPLHFGNGTRLTVT.

The chain has TRBV25-1 and TRBJ2-2; D is undetermined. V was shortened by 6 bases and J by 6 bases, with 8 bases between the two germline ends. CDR1 is MGHDK and CDR2 is SYGVNS in the germline V gene. The CDR3 sequence is 12 residues long. The CDR3 DNA follows: TGTGCCAGCAGAGCAAAAGCCGGGGAGCTGTTTTTT. Protein product: CASRAKAGELFF.

The chain links TRBV4-3 to TRBJ2-5; D is uncertain. The CDR3 is made up of 18 amino acids. Germline loops: CDR1 LGHNA, CDR2 YSLEER. Trimming removed 0 bases from V and 5 bases from J, with 22 bases in between. CDR3 coding DNA: TGCGCCAGCAGCCAAGATCCCTCAGGTTTCGGCAATTCTGAGACCCAGTACTTC. Translation: CASSQDPSGFGNSETQYF.